This TCR beta chain was retrieved from a study of CD8+ T cells in alopecia areata. Study results and caveats: Researchers report lesional scalp, most notably alopecia totalis/universalis, outstripped normal scalp in clonality.

Of note for this clone: Its antigen is not identified.

Following RNA extraction, reverse transcription yielded cDNA that acted as the sequencing template. Only in-frame clones appear in the TCRdb table, and some are missing; sequencing was by immunoSEQ multiplex PCR. The data hold over 150,000 clones, with approximately 57% observed a single time. Indicated treatment: oral pan-JAK inhibitor, 5-10 mg twice daily. Collection of lesional scalp punch biopsies and peripheral blood was performed in alopecia areata patients. CDR3 length: 13 residues. Germline-derived CDR1 and CDR2 are MDHEN and SYDVKM. The ends were cut back, 4 bases at V and 12 bases at J, with 19 bases in the middle.

The J gene is TRBJ2-7, the V gene TRBV28; possible D gene TRBD1, 5 bases. Material: CD4+ T cells sorted from blood, obtained at week 24, from a patient treated with tofacitinib. This receptor was obtained from a human donor with alopecia areata. The CDR3 region is CASSSLTGAGPYF. The CDR3 DNA follows: TGTGCCAGCAGTTCCTTGACTGGGGCTGGTCCGTACTTC.